This TCR beta chain was captured by sequencing in a study of blood T cell repertoires in COVID-19. Turning to the study itself: Both acute and convalescent COVID-19 samples were obtained from the United States, Italy and Spain. The analysed material was cDNA or gDNA that came from T cells, B-cell-depleted T cells, or PBMCs.

The assay was immunoSEQ multiplex PCR, and TCRdb's table has in-frame clones only and misses some. The data show 200,000 or so clones, with 70% to 90% seen just once and over 2.5% held by the top ten. The CDR3 has 15 residues. Germline-derived CDR1 and CDR2 are SGHNT and YYREEE (reference sequence). V shed 4 bases and J shed 0 bases, with 14 bases lying between them. This clonotype originated in a man aged 55 to 69 with acute or convalescent COVID-19. The chain recombines TRBV5-4 with TRBJ2-7; TRBD1 might be the D (6 bases). The sequencing input was peripheral blood. This CDR3 reads CASSLDSLTSYEQYF. Written as DNA, the CDR3 is TGTGCCAGCAGCCTGGACAGTCTGACCTCCTACGAGCAGTACTTC. The entire variable domain, with the rest obtained from reference TRBV5-4 and TRBJ2-7, is as follows: ETGVTQSPTHLIKTRGQQVTLRCSSQSGHNTVSWYQQALGQGPQFIFQYYREEENGRGNFPPRFSGLQFPNYSSELNVNALELDDSALYLCASSLDSLTSYEQYFGPGTRLTVT.